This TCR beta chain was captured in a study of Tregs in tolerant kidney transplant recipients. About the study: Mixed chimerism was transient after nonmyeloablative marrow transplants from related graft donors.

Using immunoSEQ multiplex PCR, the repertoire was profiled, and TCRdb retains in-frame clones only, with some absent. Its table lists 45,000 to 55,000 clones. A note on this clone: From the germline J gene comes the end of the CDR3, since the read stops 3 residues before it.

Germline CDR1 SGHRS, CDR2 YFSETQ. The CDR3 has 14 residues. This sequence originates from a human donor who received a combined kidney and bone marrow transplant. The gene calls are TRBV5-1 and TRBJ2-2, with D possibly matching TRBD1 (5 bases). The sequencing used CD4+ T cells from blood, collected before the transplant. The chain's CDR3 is CASSPTGHPVELFF. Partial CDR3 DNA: TGCGCCAGCAGCCCGACCGGACACCCGGTTGAG.